This entry lists 15 T cell receptor beta chains sequenced from one sample in a study of Graves' ophthalmopathy and Graves' hyperthyroidism. CDR3 regions of TCR beta were amplified from RNA transcripts. Amplification began with first-round RT-PCR using HTBI primers, then second-round multiplex PCR was performed. MiXCR was run by TCRdb on the multiplex PCR reads, yielding one entry per CDR3 protein. The table has about 590,000 distinct CDR3 sequences, roughly 39% seen once. Source material: peripheral blood or thyroid tissue (not recorded which). The receptors come from an adult man with Graves' hyperthyroidism.

This clonotype appeared a few times. For the CDR3, the DNA is TGTGCCAGTAGTATGGACAGCGGGAAGGGCGCAGATACGCAGTATTTT. This gives the protein CASSMDSGKGADTQYF. This chain joins TRBV19 and TRBJ2-3, with D maybe TRBD2 (7 bases). Germline CDR1 is LNHDA and CDR2 is SQIVND (reference sequence). The CDR3 spans 16 residues. V gave up 3 bases and J gave up 4 bases, with 17 bases separating them.

This clonotype was seen many times. The chain joins TRBV2 to TRBJ2-5; D is possibly TRBD1 (5 bases). This CDR3 is 15 amino acids long. Deletions cut 4 bases from V and 4 bases from J, with 16 bases between. Germline CDR1 SNHLY, CDR2 FYNNEI. CDR3 DNA sequence: TGTGCCAGCAGTGGAATTACAGGCATTCTAGAGACCCAGTACTTC. Translating gives CASSGITGILETQYF.

This clonotype was counted a single time. The chain links TRBV9 to TRBJ2-2; 10 bases are shared with TRBD2. V trimming: 2 bases; J trimming: 11 bases; junction bases outside the gene matches: 9. Germline-derived CDR1 and CDR2 are SGDLS and YYNGEE. The CDR3 spans 15 residues. This CDR3 is CASSVGLAGEGELFF. Written as DNA, the CDR3 is TGTGCCAGCAGCGTGGGGCTAGCGGGGGAGGGTGAGCTGTTTTTT.

The sample holds many counts of this clonotype. The chain employs TRBV6-5 and TRBJ1-2; D ambiguous. Germline CDR1 MNHEY, CDR2 SVGAGI. The V end lost 0 bases, the J end lost 7 bases, and 12 bases lay between the germline ends. The CDR3 extends over 14 amino acids. The DNA for the CDR3 is TGTGCCAGCAGTTACTCGGAGGTTACGTCTGGCTACACCTTC. The encoded protein is CASSYSEVTSGYTF.

Regarding this clonotype: Given a much more abundant clone one base away, this may be a read error. J is TRBJ2-7 and V is TRBV7-9; possibly TRBD2 for D (6 bases). This CDR3 has 15 residues. Germline V gene lookup returns CDR1 SEHNR and CDR2 FQNEAQ (reference sequence). V was clipped by 5 bases and J by 2 bases, with 16 bases between them. CDR3 nucleotides: TGTGCCAGCAGCCCGGGACGGGGAGGCGCCTACGAGCAGTACTTC. It translates to CASSPGRGGAYEQYF.

This chain links TRBV29-1 with TRBJ1-5; D remains unclear. The ends were cut back, 8 bases at V and 0 bases at J, with 8 bases in the middle. CDR3 size: 12 residues. CDR1 is SQVTM and CDR2 is ANQGSEA in the germline V gene. Here the CDR3 DNA reads TGCAGCTCCAGTTTTAGCAATCAGCCCCAGCATTTT. Translated, it gives CSSSFSNQPQHF.

The chain couples TRBV18 to TRBJ2-5; D is undetermined. Trimming took off 2 bases at V and 5 bases at J, with 9 bases between the two ends. Looked up from germline, CDR1 is KGHSH and CDR2 is LQKENI. The CDR3 has 13 residues. The CDR3 nucleotides read TGTGCCAGCTCACCATCAGATGACGAGACCCAGTACTTC. Its protein product is CASSPSDDETQYF.

This clonotype was seen repeatedly, ten times or more. The rearrangement links TRBV2 to TRBJ2-5; 8 bases fit TRBD1. The CDR3 has 14 residues. With V trimmed by 4 bases and J by 2 bases, 3 bases remained unmatched. Per germline, CDR1 SNHLY and CDR2 FYNNEI. The CDR3 loop is CASSGGQGQETQYF. The CDR3 DNA is TGTGCCAGCAGTGGTGGACAGGGACAAGAGACCCAGTACTTC. Together with reference TRBV2 and TRBJ2-5, the CDR3 gives the full variable domain: EPEVTQTPSHQVTQMGQEVILRCVPISNHLYFYWYRQILGQKVEFLVSFYNNEISEKSEIFDDQFSVERPDGSNFTLKIRSTKLEDSAMYFCASSGGQGQETQYFGPGTRLLVL.

At least ten counts were recorded for this clonotype. This chain links TRBV19 with TRBJ1-5; D is perhaps TRBD1 (5 bases). Trimming took 5 bases from V and 6 from J, leaving 14 bases between them. CDR1 is LNHDA and CDR2 is SQIVND in the germline V gene (reference sequence). This CDR3 is built from 14 residues. DNA of the CDR3: TGTGCCAGTAGTGAACAACCGGGGCGTCAGCCCCAGCATTTT. Residues: CASSEQPGRQPQHF. Looking up the rest from reference TRBV19 and TRBJ1-5 gives the full variable domain: DGGITQSPKYLFRKEGQNVTLSCEQNLNHDAMYWYRQDPGQGLRLIYYSQIVNDFQKGDIAEGYSVSREKKESFPLTVTSAQKNPTAFYLCASSEQPGRQPQHFGDGTRLSIL.

This chain uses TRBV7-9 with TRBJ1-6; tentatively, D is TRBD1 (6 bases). Per germline, CDR1 SEHNR and CDR2 FQNEAQ (reference sequence). V lost 4 bases, J lost 6 bases, and 19 bases lay in between. The CDR3 spans 17 residues. Here the CDR3 reads CASSSSLRGGGNSPLHF. The CDR3 DNA reads as TGTGCCAGCAGCTCCTCGCTTAGGGGGGGGGGTAATTCACCCCTCCACTTT.

The genes are TRBV6-5 and TRBJ2-5, with TRBD2 matching 14 bases. Germline CDR1 is MNHEY and CDR2 is SVGAGI. V shed 6 bases and J 2 bases; nucleotides not matched to a gene: 8. The CDR3 runs 17 residues. CDR3 protein: CASRGLAGVGGQETQYF. The CDR3 nucleotides read TGTGCCAGCAGGGGACTAGCGGGAGTAGGGGGGCAAGAGACCCAGTACTTC.

This clonotype was counted many times. The rearrangement links TRBV5-1 to TRBJ2-5; TRBD1 aligns across 9 bases. J gave up 4 bases and V 1 base, and 8 bases lay outside the gene matches. Germline V CDR1 and CDR2: SGHRS, YFSETQ. This CDR3 has 16 residues. The CDR3 here is CASSLQGQGPRETQYF. The DNA for the CDR3 is TGCGCCAGCAGCTTGCAAGGACAGGGGCCCCGAGAGACCCAGTACTTC.

The table lists this clonotype with a count of one. This chain links TRBV7-2 with TRBJ1-3; tentative D call: TRBD1 (5 bases). With 6 bases removed from V and 3 bases from J, the gap between germline ends came to 15 bases. Germline V lookup: CDR1 SGHTA, CDR2 FQGNSA. This CDR3 spans 15 amino acids. The chain's CDR3 is CASSEMGGNGNTIYF. The CDR3 nucleotides are TGTGCCAGCAGTGAGATGGGGGGGAATGGAAACACCATATATTTT.

This chain uses TRBV20-1 with TRBJ2-1; no firm D call. The CDR3 runs to 13 residues. Trimming took off 2 bases at V and 0 bases at J, with 5 bases between the two ends. Germline CDR1 DFQATT, CDR2 SNEGSKA (reference sequence). The CDR3 DNA reads TGCAGTGCTAGAAAGGGCTCCTACAATGAGCAGTTCTTC. Translating gives CSARKGSYNEQFF.

This clonotype showed up just a few times. V and J are TRBV30 and TRBJ2-7, with TRBD1 matching over 10 bases. CDR3 length: 14 residues. V was pared by 2 bases and J by 4 bases, with 5 bases of the junction left unmatched. Germline lookup yields CDR1 GTSNPN and CDR2 SVGIG (reference sequence). CDR3 sequence reads: CAWSFGTGAYEQYF. CDR3 nucleotide sequence: TGTGCCTGGAGTTTCGGGACAGGGGCTTACGAGCAGTACTTC.